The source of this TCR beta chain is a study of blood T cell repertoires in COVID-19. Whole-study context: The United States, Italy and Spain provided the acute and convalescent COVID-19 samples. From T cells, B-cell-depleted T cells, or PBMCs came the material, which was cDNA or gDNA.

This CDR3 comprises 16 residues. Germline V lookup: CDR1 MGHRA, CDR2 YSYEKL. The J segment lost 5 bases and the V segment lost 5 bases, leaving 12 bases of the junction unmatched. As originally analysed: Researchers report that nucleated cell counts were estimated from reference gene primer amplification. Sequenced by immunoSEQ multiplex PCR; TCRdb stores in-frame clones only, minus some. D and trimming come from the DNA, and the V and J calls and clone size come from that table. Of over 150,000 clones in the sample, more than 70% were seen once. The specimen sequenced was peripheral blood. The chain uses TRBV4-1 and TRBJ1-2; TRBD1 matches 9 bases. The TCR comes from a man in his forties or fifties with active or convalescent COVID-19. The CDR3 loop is CASSSTGTGSLYGYTF. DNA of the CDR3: TGCGCCAGCAGCTCCACCGGGACAGGGAGCTTGTATGGCTACACCTTC.